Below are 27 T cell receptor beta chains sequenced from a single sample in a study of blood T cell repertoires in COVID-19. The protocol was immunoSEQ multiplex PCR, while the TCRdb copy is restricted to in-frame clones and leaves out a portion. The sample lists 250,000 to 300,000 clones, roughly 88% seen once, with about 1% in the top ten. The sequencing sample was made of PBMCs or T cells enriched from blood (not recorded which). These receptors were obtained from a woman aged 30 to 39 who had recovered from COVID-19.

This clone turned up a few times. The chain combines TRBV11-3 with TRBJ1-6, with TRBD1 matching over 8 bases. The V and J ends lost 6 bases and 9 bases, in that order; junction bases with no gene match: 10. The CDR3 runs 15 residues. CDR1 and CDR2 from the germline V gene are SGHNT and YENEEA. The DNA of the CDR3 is TGTGCCAGCAGGGAGACCCCAGGGGGCTCTTCACCCCTCCACTTT. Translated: CASRETPGGSSPLHF.

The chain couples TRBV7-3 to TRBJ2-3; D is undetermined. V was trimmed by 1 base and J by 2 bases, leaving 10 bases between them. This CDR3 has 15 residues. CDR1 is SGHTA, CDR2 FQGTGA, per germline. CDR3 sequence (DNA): TGTGCCAGCAGCTTAAGAGCGTCAGTCACAGATACGCAGTATTTT. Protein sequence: CASSLRASVTDTQYF.

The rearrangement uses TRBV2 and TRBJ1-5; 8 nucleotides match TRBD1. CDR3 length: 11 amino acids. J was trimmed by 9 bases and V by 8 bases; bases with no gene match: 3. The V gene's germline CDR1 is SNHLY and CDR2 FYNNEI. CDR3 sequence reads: CASQGAGPQHF. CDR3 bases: TGTGCCAGCCAGGGGGCAGGGCCCCAGCATTTT.

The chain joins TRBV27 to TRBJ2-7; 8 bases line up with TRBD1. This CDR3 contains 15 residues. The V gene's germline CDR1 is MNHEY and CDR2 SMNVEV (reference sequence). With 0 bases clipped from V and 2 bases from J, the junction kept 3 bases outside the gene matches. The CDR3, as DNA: TGTGCCAGCAGTTTATCCGAGACAGGGGCCTACGAGCAGTACTTC. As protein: CASSLSETGAYEQYF.

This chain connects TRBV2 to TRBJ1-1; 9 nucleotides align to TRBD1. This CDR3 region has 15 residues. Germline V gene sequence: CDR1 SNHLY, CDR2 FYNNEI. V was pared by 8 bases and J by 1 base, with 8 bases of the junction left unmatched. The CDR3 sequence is CASDGTGRGNTEAFF. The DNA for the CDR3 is TGTGCCAGCGACGGGACAGGGAGAGGGAACACTGAAGCTTTCTTT.

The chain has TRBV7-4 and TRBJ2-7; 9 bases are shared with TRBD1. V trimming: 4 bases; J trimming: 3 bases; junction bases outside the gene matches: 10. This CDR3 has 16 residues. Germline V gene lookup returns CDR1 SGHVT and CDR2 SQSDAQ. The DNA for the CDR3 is TGTGCCAGCAGCTACCACCCGGACAGGGGCAACTACGAGCAGTACTTC. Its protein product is CASSYHPDRGNYEQYF.

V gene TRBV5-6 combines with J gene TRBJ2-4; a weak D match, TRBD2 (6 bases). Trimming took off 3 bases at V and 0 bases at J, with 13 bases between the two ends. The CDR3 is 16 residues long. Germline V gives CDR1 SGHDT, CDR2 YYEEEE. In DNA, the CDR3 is TGTGCCAGCAGCTCCCTAGCGAGACTAGCCAAAAACATTCAGTACTTC. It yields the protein CASSSLARLAKNIQYF.

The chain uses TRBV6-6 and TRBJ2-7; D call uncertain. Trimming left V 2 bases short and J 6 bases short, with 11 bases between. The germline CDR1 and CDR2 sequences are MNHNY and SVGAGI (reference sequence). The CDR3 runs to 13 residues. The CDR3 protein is CASSYKTYLEQYF. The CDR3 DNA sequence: TGTGCCAGCAGTTACAAGACTTACCTCGAGCAGTACTTC.

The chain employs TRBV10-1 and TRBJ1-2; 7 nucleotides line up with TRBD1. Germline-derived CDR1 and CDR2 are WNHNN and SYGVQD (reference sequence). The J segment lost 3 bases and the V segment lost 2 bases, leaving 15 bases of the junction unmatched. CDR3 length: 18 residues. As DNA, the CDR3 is TGCGCCAGCAGTGAGAGGCGGCAGGGGGGAATAGTTGACTATGGCTACACCTTC. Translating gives CASSERRQGGIVDYGYTF.

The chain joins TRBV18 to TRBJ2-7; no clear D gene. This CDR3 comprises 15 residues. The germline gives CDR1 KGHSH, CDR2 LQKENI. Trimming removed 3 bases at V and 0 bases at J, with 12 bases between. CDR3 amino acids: CASSPLGATSYEQYF. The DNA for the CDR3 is TGTGCCAGCTCACCCCTCGGAGCGACCTCCTACGAGCAGTACTTC.

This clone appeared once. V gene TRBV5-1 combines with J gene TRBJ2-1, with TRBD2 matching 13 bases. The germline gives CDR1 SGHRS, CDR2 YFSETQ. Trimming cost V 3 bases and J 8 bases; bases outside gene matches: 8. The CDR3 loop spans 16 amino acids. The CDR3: CASSSLLAGGRDEQFF. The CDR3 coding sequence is TGCGCCAGCAGCTCGTTACTAGCGGGAGGGCGAGATGAGCAGTTCTTC.

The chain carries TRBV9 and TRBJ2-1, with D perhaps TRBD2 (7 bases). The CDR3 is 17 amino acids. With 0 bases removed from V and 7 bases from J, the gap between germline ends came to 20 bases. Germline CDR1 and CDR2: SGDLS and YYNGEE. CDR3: CASSVGTWGGTGNEQFF. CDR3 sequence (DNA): TGTGCCAGCAGCGTAGGAACGTGGGGGGGCACGGGGAATGAGCAGTTCTTC.

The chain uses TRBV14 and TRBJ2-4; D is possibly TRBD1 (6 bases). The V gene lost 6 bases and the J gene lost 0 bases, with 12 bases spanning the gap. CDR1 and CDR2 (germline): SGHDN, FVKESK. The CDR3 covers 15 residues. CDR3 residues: CASSPRGPAKNIQYF. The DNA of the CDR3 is TGTGCCAGCAGTCCCAGGGGTCCAGCCAAAAACATTCAGTACTTC.

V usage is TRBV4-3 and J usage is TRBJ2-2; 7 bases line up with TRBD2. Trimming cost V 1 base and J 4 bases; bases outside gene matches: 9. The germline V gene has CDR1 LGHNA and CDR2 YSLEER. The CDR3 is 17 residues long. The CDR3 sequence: CASSQGGRAGRTGELFF. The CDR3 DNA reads TGCGCCAGCAGCCAAGGAGGGAGGGCAGGACGCACCGGGGAGCTGTTTTTT.

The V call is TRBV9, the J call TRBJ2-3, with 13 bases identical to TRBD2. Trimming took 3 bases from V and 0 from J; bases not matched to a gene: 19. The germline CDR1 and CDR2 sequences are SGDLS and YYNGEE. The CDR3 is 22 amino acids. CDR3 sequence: CASSERSTWGLAGSPSTDTQYF. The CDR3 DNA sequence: TGTGCCAGCAGCGAACGCTCAACATGGGGACTAGCGGGGTCGCCTAGCACAGATACGCAGTATTTT.

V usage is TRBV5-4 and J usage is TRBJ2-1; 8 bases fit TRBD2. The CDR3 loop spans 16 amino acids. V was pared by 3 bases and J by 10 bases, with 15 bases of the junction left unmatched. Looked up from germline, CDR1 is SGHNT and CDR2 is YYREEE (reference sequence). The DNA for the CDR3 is TGTGCCAGCAGCTCTAAATTGCGGGGGGTCCTCTCCGAGCAGTTCTTC. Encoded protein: CASSSKLRGVLSEQFF.

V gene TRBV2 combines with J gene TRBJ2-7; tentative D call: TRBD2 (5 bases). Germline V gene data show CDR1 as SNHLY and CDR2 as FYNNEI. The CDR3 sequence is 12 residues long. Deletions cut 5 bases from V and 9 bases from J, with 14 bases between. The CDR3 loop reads CASSLAETGQYF. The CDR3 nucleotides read TGTGCCAGCAGTCTAGCTGAAACGGGGCAGTACTTC.

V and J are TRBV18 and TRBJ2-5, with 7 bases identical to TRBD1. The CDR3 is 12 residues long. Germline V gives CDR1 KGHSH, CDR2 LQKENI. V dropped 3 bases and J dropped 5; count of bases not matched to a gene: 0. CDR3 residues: CASSPDRETQYF. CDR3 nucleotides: TGTGCCAGCTCACCGGACAGGGAGACCCAGTACTTC.

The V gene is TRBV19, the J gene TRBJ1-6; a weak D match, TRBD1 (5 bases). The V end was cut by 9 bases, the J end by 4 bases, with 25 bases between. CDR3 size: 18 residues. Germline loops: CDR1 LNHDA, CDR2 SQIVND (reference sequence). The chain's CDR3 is CASRTRSRPGEYNSPLHF. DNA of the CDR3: TGTGCCAGCAGAACACGTTCTCGTCCGGGGGAATATAATTCACCCCTCCACTTT.

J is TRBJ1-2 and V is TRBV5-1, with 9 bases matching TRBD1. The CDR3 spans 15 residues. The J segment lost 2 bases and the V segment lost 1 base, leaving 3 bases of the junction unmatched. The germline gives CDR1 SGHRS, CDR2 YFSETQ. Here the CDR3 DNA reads TGCGCCAGCAGCTTGACTGGGACAGGGAACTATGGCTACACCTTC. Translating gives CASSLTGTGNYGYTF.

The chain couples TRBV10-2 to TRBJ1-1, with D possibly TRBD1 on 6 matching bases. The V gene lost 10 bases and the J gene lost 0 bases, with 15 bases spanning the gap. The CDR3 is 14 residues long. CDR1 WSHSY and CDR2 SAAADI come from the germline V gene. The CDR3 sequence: CATKGGGLNTEAFF. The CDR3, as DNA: TGCGCCACCAAAGGGGGGGGATTGAACACTGAAGCTTTCTTT.

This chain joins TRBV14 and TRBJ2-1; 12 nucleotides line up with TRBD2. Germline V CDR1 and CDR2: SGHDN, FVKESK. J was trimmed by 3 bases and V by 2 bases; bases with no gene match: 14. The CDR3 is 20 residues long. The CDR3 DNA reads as TGTGCCAGCAGCCAACGGGAACTAGCGGGAGGATGGGGCCTCTACAATGAGCAGTTCTTC. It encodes CASSQRELAGGWGLYNEQFF.

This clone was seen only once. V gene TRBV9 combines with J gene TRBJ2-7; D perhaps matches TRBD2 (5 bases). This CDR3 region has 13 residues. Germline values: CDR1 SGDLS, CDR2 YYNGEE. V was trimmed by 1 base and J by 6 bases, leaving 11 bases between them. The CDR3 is CASSVSPGTEQYF. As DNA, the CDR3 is TGTGCCAGCAGCGTATCTCCGGGAACCGAGCAGTACTTC.

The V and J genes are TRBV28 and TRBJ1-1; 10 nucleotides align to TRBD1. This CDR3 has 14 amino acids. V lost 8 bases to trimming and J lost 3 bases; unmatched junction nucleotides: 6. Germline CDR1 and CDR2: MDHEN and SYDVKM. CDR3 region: CASRPGTGDTEAFF. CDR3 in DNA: TGTGCCAGCCGGCCAGGGACAGGGGACACTGAAGCTTTCTTT.

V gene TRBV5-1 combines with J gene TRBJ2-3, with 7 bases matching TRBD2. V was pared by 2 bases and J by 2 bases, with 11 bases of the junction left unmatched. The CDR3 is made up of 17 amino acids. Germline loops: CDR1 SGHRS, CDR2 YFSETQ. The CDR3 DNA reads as TGCGCCAGCAGCTTCCAGGCTAGCGGTAGGCTCACAGATACGCAGTATTTT. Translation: CASSFQASGRLTDTQYF. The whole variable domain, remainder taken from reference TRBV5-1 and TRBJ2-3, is KAGVTQTPRYLIKTRGQQVTLSCSPISGHRSVSWYQQTPGQGLQFLFEYFSETQRNKGNFPGRFSGRQFSNSRSEMNVSTLELGDSALYLCASSFQASGRLTDTQYFGPGTRLTVL.

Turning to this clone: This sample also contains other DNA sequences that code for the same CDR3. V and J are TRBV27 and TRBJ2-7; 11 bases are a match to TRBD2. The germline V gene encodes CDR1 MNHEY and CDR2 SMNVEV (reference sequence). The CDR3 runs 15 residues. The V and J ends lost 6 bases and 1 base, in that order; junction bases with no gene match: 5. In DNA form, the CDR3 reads TGTGCCAGCAGCCCCGGGACTAGCGGATCCTACGAGCAGTACTTC. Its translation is CASSPGTSGSYEQYF.

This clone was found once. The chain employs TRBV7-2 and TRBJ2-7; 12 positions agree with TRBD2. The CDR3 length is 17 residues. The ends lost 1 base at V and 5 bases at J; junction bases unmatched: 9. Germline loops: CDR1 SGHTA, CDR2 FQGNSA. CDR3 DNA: TGTGCCAGCAGCTTAGATGGGCTAGCGGGGGGGCAGGACGAGCAGTACTTC. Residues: CASSLDGLAGGQDEQYF.